These 5 T cell receptor beta chains originate from one sample sequenced in a study of shared clonotypes between healthy human individuals. Libraries were prepared by immunoSEQ multiplex PCR; TCRdb keeps only in-frame clonotypes and omits some of them. Here the sample spans 2 million to 2.5 million clones, more than 90% being singletons. The sample comprised naive CD4+ T cells sorted from blood. Described subset: CD45RA+ positively selected. The receptors come from a man younger than 35 in good health.

The genes are TRBV7-2 and TRBJ2-3, with 8 bases identical to TRBD1. The CDR3 consists of 16 residues. Per the germline V gene, CDR1 is SGHTA and CDR2 is FQGNSA. V lost 1 base and J lost 2; bases outside the gene matches: 5. The CDR3 reads CASSLVADRVTDTQYF. The CDR3 bases are TGTGCCAGCAGCTTAGTTGCGGACAGGGTCACAGATACGCAGTATTTT.

CDR3 sequence (DNA): TGTGCCATTCGAGCGGGAGCGGGGGGAGATACGCAGTATTTT. This sequence encodes CAIRAGAGGDTQYF. J is TRBJ2-3 and V is TRBV10-3; 9 positions match TRBD2. The germline V gene has CDR1 ENHRY and CDR2 SYGVKD. With 9 bases clipped from V and 5 bases from J, the junction kept 9 bases outside the gene matches. The CDR3 is 14 residues long.

V is TRBV14 and J is TRBJ1-2; D unresolved. Per the germline V gene, CDR1 is SGHDN and CDR2 is FVKESK. The CDR3 loop spans 13 amino acids. The V end lost 7 bases, the J end lost 2 bases, and 11 bases lay between the germline ends. As DNA, the CDR3 is TGTGCCAGCAACCCTGGGGAGAACTATGGCTACACCTTC. Its protein is CASNPGENYGYTF.

The chain combines TRBV6-1 with TRBJ2-7; TRBD1 might be the D (5 bases). Trimming left V 2 bases short and J 6 bases short, with 11 bases between. Germline loops: CDR1 MNHNS, CDR2 SASEGT. The CDR3 spans 13 residues. CDR3: CASSESRGTEQYF. DNA of the CDR3: TGTGCCAGCAGTGAAAGTAGGGGTACCGAGCAGTACTTC.

The chain couples TRBV18 to TRBJ2-1, with no clear D. Per the germline V gene, CDR1 is KGHSH and CDR2 is LQKENI. Deletions cut 4 bases from V and 4 bases from J, with 11 bases between. This CDR3 is 14 amino acids long. Here the CDR3 reads CASSQSKKYNEQFF. In nucleotides, the CDR3 is TGTGCCAGCTCACAGAGTAAAAAATACAATGAGCAGTTCTTC.